This entry lists 18 T cell receptor beta chains sequenced from one sample in a study of shared clonotypes between healthy human individuals. Sequencing was performed with immunoSEQ multiplex PCR; in TCRdb, only in-frame clones are kept and a portion is missing. The sample carries more than 1.2 million clones, around 98.5% recorded once. The sequenced sample consisted of naive CD4+ T cells sorted from blood. Subset given: CD45RA+ positively selected. All receptors derive from a man aged 25-45 years in good health.

This sequence joins TRBV6-1 and TRBJ2-5; 8 bases agree with TRBD1. The CDR3 contains 15 residues. With V trimmed by 7 bases and J by 2 bases, 9 bases remained unmatched. The germline CDR1 and CDR2 sequences are MNHNS and SASEGT. CDR3 protein: CASTPQGGFQETQYF. The DNA of the CDR3 is TGTGCCAGCACTCCACAGGGGGGATTTCAAGAGACCCAGTACTTC.

The gene calls are TRBV14 and TRBJ1-1, with D perhaps TRBD1 (6 bases). The CDR3 runs 14 residues. V was shortened by 4 bases and J by 6 bases, with 15 bases between the two germline ends. The germline V gene has CDR1 SGHDN and CDR2 FVKESK. Here the CDR3 reads CASSRVGGIPEAFF. The CDR3 DNA reads TGTGCCAGCAGCCGGGTGGGGGGCATACCTGAAGCTTTCTTT.

V gene TRBV27 combines with J gene TRBJ2-7; 12 bases fit TRBD2. Trimming took 6 bases from V and 3 from J; bases not matched to a gene: 15. The length of the CDR3 is 18 residues. Germline CDR1 reads MNHEY; CDR2 reads SMNVEV (reference sequence). The CDR3 nucleotides read TGTGCCAGCAGACCGAGGACTAGCGGGATTTACCCTTTCTACGAGCAGTACTTC. Encoded protein: CASRPRTSGIYPFYEQYF.

The rearrangement links TRBV11-2 to TRBJ1-6; D is undetermined. Per germline, CDR1 SGHAT and CDR2 FQNNGV. The V end was cut by 5 bases, the J end by 10 bases, with 15 bases between. CDR3 length: 14 amino acids. CDR3 nucleotides: TGTGCCAGCAGCCCGGACTGGTTGGACTCACCCCTCCACTTT. This translates into CASSPDWLDSPLHF. Together with reference TRBV11-2 and TRBJ1-6, the CDR3 gives the full variable domain: EAGVAQSPRYKIIEKRQSVAFWCNPISGHATLYWYQQILGQGPKLLIQFQNNGVVDDSQLPKDRFSAERLKGVDSTLKIQPAKLEDSAVYLCASSPDWLDSPLHFGNGTRLTVT.

This rearrangement joins TRBV27 to TRBJ2-7; 8 bases match TRBD1. The CDR3 runs to 15 residues. Germline V gene sequence: CDR1 MNHEY, CDR2 SMNVEV (reference sequence). Unmatched junction bases numbered 7, after V lost 3 bases and J lost 3 bases. The DNA for the CDR3 is TGTGCCAGCAGTTTGCGACAGGGGCTAGACTACGAGCAGTACTTC. Translation: CASSLRQGLDYEQYF.

The chain carries TRBV2 and TRBJ2-3; 9 nucleotides line up with TRBD2. The CDR3 covers 15 residues. Germline V gives CDR1 SNHLY, CDR2 FYNNEI. Unmatched junction bases numbered 9, after V lost 6 bases and J lost 5 bases. CDR3 coding DNA: TGTGCCAGCAGCCGACCTAGCGGGATGGTAGATACGCAGTATTTT. Amino acid sequence: CASSRPSGMVDTQYF.

A note on this clone: Other DNA sequences in this specimen translate into the identical CDR3. The rearrangement uses TRBV6-5 and TRBJ2-3, with unresolved D. Looked up from germline, CDR1 is MNHEY and CDR2 is SVGAGI. The V end lost 6 bases, the J end lost 3 bases, and 4 bases lay between the germline ends. The CDR3 is 11 residues long. CDR3 sequence reads: CASRKTDTQYF. The CDR3 DNA reads TGTGCCAGCAGGAAGACAGATACGCAGTATTTT.

This chain uses TRBV6-1 with TRBJ2-7; perhaps TRBD1 as D (6 bases). Trimming left V 9 bases short and J 0 bases short, with 15 bases between. The CDR3 consists of 14 residues. The germline CDR1 and CDR2 sequences are MNHNS and SASEGT. The CDR3 here is CASRQGFDSYEQYF. CDR3 nucleotides: TGTGCCAGTCGGCAGGGGTTTGACTCCTACGAGCAGTACTTC.

The V and J genes are TRBV10-3 and TRBJ1-1; no clear D. This CDR3 is 13 amino acids long. From germline, CDR1 is ENHRY and CDR2 SYGVKD. V gave up 7 bases and J gave up 4 bases, with 13 bases separating them. DNA of the CDR3: TGTGCCATCACCAGCAATAGAGTCACTGAAGCTTTCTTT. The encoded protein is CAITSNRVTEAFF.

The rearrangement links TRBV18 to TRBJ2-7; 11 nucleotides agree with TRBD2. This CDR3 contains 17 residues. Germline lookup yields CDR1 KGHSH and CDR2 LQKENI. Trimming took 2 bases from V and 0 from J; bases not matched to a gene: 6. The CDR3 loop reads CASSPEGLAVSSYEQYF. The CDR3 DNA reads as TGTGCCAGCTCACCAGAGGGACTAGCGGTCAGCTCCTACGAGCAGTACTTC. The variable domain in full, completed from reference TRBV18 and TRBJ2-7, reads NAGVMQNPRHLVRRRGQEARLRCSPMKGHSHVYWYRQLPEEGLKFMVYLQKENIIDESGMPKERFSAEFPKEGPSILRIQQVVRGDSAAYFCASSPEGLAVSSYEQYFGPGTRLTVT.

This chain connects TRBV5-1 to TRBJ2-1, with D perhaps matching TRBD2 (6 bases). The V and J ends lost 5 bases and 8 bases respectively, with 20 bases between them. Germline V gene data show CDR1 as SGHRS and CDR2 as YFSETQ. The CDR3 is 15 amino acids. CDR3 DNA: TGCGCCAGCAGTCCGGGACTCGCTACTCCCCATGAGCAGTTCTTC. Its translation is CASSPGLATPHEQFF. The complete variable domain, with remaining parts taken from reference TRBV5-1 and TRBJ2-1, reads KAGVTQTPRYLIKTRGQQVTLSCSPISGHRSVSWYQQTPGQGLQFLFEYFSETQRNKGNFPGRFSGRQFSNSRSEMNVSTLELGDSALYLCASSPGLATPHEQFFGPGTRLTVL.

V is TRBV7-8 and J is TRBJ2-7; tentative D call: TRBD2 (5 bases). Trimming pared 5 bases from V and 3 bases from J, leaving 14 bases between. The CDR3 runs to 14 residues. In germline, CDR1 is SGHVS, CDR2 FQNEAQ. DNA of the CDR3: TGTGCCAGCAGCCCCCTGAGGGAGAGCTACGAGCAGTACTTC. Translated, it gives CASSPLRESYEQYF.

For the CDR3, the DNA is TGTGCCAGCAGCTTGGGGGGACAGAGGGAGACCCAGTACTTC. As protein: CASSLGGQRETQYF. The J gene is TRBJ2-5, the V gene TRBV7-8; D possibly corresponds to TRBD1 (7 bases). Germline V CDR1 and CDR2: SGHVS, FQNEAQ. This CDR3 contains 14 residues. The V end was cut by 3 bases, the J end by 5 bases, with 13 bases between.

The chain uses TRBV7-6 and TRBJ2-1; 10 bases line up with TRBD2. Germline trimming cut 8 bases from V and 6 bases from J; bases unmatched to any gene: 10. The CDR3 totals 15 residues. Germline assignment: CDR1 SGHVS and CDR2 FNYEAQ. The CDR3 spells CASGVIAGGGNEQFF. CDR3 DNA: TGTGCCAGCGGAGTAATAGCGGGAGGCGGCAATGAGCAGTTCTTC.

The chain links TRBV25-1 to TRBJ1-3, with D unclear. CDR3 length equals 13 residues. Per germline, CDR1 MGHDK and CDR2 SYGVNS. The V end was cut by 0 bases, the J end by 4 bases, with 4 bases between. CDR3 DNA: TGTGCCAGCAGTGAATATGGGGGAAACACCATATATTTT. Its translation: CASSEYGGNTIYF. Combining the CDR3 with reference TRBV25-1 and TRBJ1-3 gives the whole variable domain EADIYQTPRYLVIGTGKKITLECSQTMGHDKMYWYQQDPGMELHLIHYSYGVNSTEKGDLSSESTVSRIRTEHFPLTLESARPSHTSQYLCASSEYGGNTIYFGEGSWLTVV.

This chain links TRBV11-3 with TRBJ2-3; D gene unclear. Germline V gene sequence: CDR1 SGHNT, CDR2 YENEEA. V dropped 4 bases and J dropped 4 bases, with 6 bases sitting between them. This CDR3 is 12 amino acids long. The CDR3 DNA reads as TGTGCCAGCAGCTCTTTCGCAGATACGCAGTATTTT. Its translation: CASSSFADTQYF.

This chain connects TRBV19 to TRBJ2-3, with TRBD2 identical over 11 bases. The CDR3 runs 19 residues. Per germline, CDR1 LNHDA and CDR2 SQIVND (reference sequence). J gave up 5 bases and V 5 bases, and 18 bases lay outside the gene matches. CDR3 sequence (DNA): TGTGCCAGTAGTGCACAGGGGGCCTTAGCGGGAGGGCCTGGAGATACGCAGTATTTT. It yields the protein CASSAQGALAGGPGDTQYF.

V gene TRBV28 combines with J gene TRBJ2-3; D is unresolved. This CDR3 comprises 14 residues. Germline V gives CDR1 MDHEN, CDR2 SYDVKM. V lost 4 bases and J 6 bases, leaving 14 bases between the germline ends. The CDR3 DNA is TGTGCCAGCAGTTCCCCGGAGTCCGGGGATACGCAGTATTTT. This sequence encodes CASSSPESGDTQYF. Full variable domain (rest looked up from reference TRBV28 and TRBJ2-3): DVKVTQSSRYLVKRTGEKVFLECVQDMDHENMFWYRQDPGLGLRLIYFSYDVKMKEKGDIPEGYSVSREKKERFSLILESASTNQTSMYLCASSSPESGDTQYFGPGTRLTVL.